This TCR beta chain was found in a study of early T cells in non-severe SARS-CoV-2 infection. Study information: Bulk RNA isolated from unsorted whole blood underwent sequencing; chains were not paired.

Overall study findings and caveats: In VDJdb matching, anti-spike CD8 responses were favored while private and CD4 specificities went missing.

This clonotype was counted many times. Its antigen is undetermined. Unique molecular identifiers were attached to individual cDNA molecules. Via MiXCR, TCRdb re-called the 5' RACE reads, giving one row per CDR3 protein. The sample lists tens of thousands of distinct CDR3 sequences; roughly 6% were seen once. The J segment lost 4 bases and the V segment lost 1 base, leaving 2 bases of the junction unmatched. The CDR3 has 14 residues. Germline V gives CDR1 MNHNY, CDR2 SVGAGI (reference sequence). The chain combines TRBV6-6 with TRBJ1-2; 8 bases map to TRBD1. The sequence was collected from an adult who was a healthcare worker with PCR-confirmed SARS-CoV-2 infection or an uninfected control (not recorded which). The sequencing input was whole blood. The CDR3 coding sequence is TGTGCCAGCAGTTACTTCGGACAGGGCTATGGCTACACCTTC. Amino acids: CASSYFGQGYGYTF.